What follows is one TCR beta chain and its context. The data were taken from a study of blood T cell repertoires in COVID-19. Background on the study: There were acute and convalescent COVID-19 samples, and they came from the United States, Italy and Spain. In each case, the material was cDNA or gDNA derived from T cells, B-cell-depleted T cells, or PBMCs.

Germline V gives CDR1 SGHRS, CDR2 YFSETQ. The V end lost 6 bases, the J end lost 0 bases, and 13 bases lay between the germline ends. The CDR3 is made up of 15 amino acids. TCRdb's table, derived via immunoSEQ multiplex PCR, lists solely in-frame clones and lacks some. The repertoire holds 150,000 to 250,000 clones, roughly four fifths seen once, with approximately 12% in the top ten. The sample consisted of PBMCs or T cells enriched from blood (not recorded which). The gene calls are TRBV5-1 and TRBJ1-3; D gene unclear. The receptor comes from a man in his forties or fifties who had recovered from COVID-19. The CDR3 DNA follows: TGCGCCAGCACCAGTTCACCTTACTCTGGAAACACCATATATTTT. This gives the protein CASTSSPYSGNTIYF. The full variable domain, completed using reference TRBV5-1 and TRBJ1-3, is KAGVTQTPRYLIKTRGQQVTLSCSPISGHRSVSWYQQTPGQGLQFLFEYFSETQRNKGNFPGRFSGRQFSNSRSEMNVSTLELGDSALYLCASTSSPYSGNTIYFGEGSWLTVV.